This TCR beta chain was obtained from a study of blood T cells in healthy people across ages. Notes on the study in general: The fall in TCR beta diversity per million T cells was roughly linear with age.

About this clonotype itself: Its antigen remains unknown.

V dropped 9 bases and J dropped 4 bases, with 25 bases sitting between them. Germline V gene sequence: CDR1 MDHEN, CDR2 SYDVKM. This CDR3 region has 16 residues. Next came a second PCR, run for roughly 7 to 12 cycles, which used a sample-barcoded 5' primer along with a J-beta primer mix. Using its own MiXCR run on the 5' RACE reads, TCRdb lists one record per CDR3 protein. Of roughly 500,000 distinct CDR3 sequences listed, nearly 25% are singletons. These data are also associated with another study on T cells of mothers and their children. That paper notes: Relative to unrelated pairs, biologically related mother-child dyads exhibited marginally greater, non-significant overlap. Persisting microchimeric T cell clones went undetected.

The receptor was isolated from a boy aged 5-17 years in good health. The gene calls are TRBV28 and TRBJ2-7, with a weak D call TRBD1 (6 bases). Source material: blood. CDR3 sequence reads: CASVQGTVRSRYEQYF. In DNA, the CDR3 is TGTGCCAGTGTACAGGGAACAGTCAGGAGTAGATACGAGCAGTACTTC.